This entry lists 8 T cell receptor beta chains sequenced from one sample in a study of blood T cell repertoires in COVID-19 (dated by TCRdb to 2019 to 2021). Receptors were amplified or captured by the immunoSEQ multiplex PCR assay. TCRdb obtained this table from immuneACCESS and retained in-frame rearrangements with V and J assigned. These tables miss some clones; where compared with another copy, unresolved V genes account for less than half of the shortfall, and the remainder is unexplained. Within this sample are about 62,000 clones, with around 90% of them counted one time only. In total, the top ten clones hold approximately 5.5% of the sample. The sequencing sample was made of peripheral blood. These receptors were taken from a human donor in a cohort sampled during active COVID-19.

Here the CDR3 reads CASSFAGGPYEQYF. The CDR3 coding sequence is TGTGCCAGCAGTTTTGCGGGGGGACCCTACGAGCAGTACTTC. The V gene is TRBV27, the J gene TRBJ2-7; 8 nucleotides align to TRBD2. The V gene end was trimmed by 3 bases and the J gene end by 2 bases; junction bases not matched to a gene: 3. CDR3 size: 14 residues. Germline CDR1 reads MNHEY; CDR2 reads SMNVEV (reference sequence).

The CDR3 bases are TGTGCCAGCAGCCAAGATAGGTGGAGACTAGCGGGGAAGGGAAAATACAATGAGCAGTTCTTC. It is translated as CASSQDRWRLAGKGKYNEQFF. The chain carries TRBV14 and TRBJ2-1, with 11 bases fitting TRBD2. The CDR3 extends over 21 amino acids. Germline-derived CDR1 and CDR2 are SGHDN and FVKESK. The junction had 17 bases not matched to a gene; V was cut back by 0 bases and J by 4 bases.

The chain carries TRBV7-9 and TRBJ2-3; TRBD2 matches 8 bases. This CDR3 region has 18 residues. CDR1 and CDR2 (germline): SEHNR, FQNEAQ (reference sequence). Germline trimming cut 0 bases from V and 0 bases from J; bases unmatched to any gene: 8. CDR3 coding DNA: TGTGCCAGCAGCTTAGCGGAGACTAGCGCCTCTAGCACAGATACGCAGTATTTT. Protein: CASSLAETSASSTDTQYF.

V is TRBV12-3 or TRBV12-4 and J is TRBJ1-2; D may be TRBD1 (6 bases). The CDR3 is 13 residues long. V dropped 5 bases and J dropped 5 bases, with 12 bases sitting between them. The CDR3 reads CASSPGVGYGYTF. In nucleotides, the CDR3 is TGTGCCAGCAGTCCAGGGGTAGGGTATGGCTACACCTTC.

The chain has TRBV19 and TRBJ1-3; 9 bases map to TRBD1. The CDR3 consists of 13 residues. Germline loops: CDR1 LNHDA, CDR2 SQIVND (reference sequence). The V segment lost 10 bases and the J segment 4 bases; nucleotides outside the gene matches: 5. CDR3 protein: CATGQGSGNTIYF. CDR3 nucleotide sequence: TGTGCCACGGGACAGGGATCAGGAAACACCATATATTTT. The whole variable domain, remainder taken from reference TRBV19 and TRBJ1-3, is DGGITQSPKYLFRKEGQNVTLSCEQNLNHDAMYWYRQDPGQGLRLIYYSQIVNDFQKGDIAEGYSVSREKKESFPLTVTSAQKNPTAFYLCATGQGSGNTIYFGEGSWLTVV.

This sequence joins TRBV6-5 and TRBJ2-7; TRBD1 matches 7 bases. V gave up 6 bases and J gave up 3 bases; unmatched junction bases: 8. Germline V gene sequence: CDR1 MNHEY, CDR2 SVGAGI. The CDR3 is 14 residues long. For the CDR3, the DNA is TGTGCCAGCAGGCCGGGACAGAGCGGCTACGAGCAGTACTTC. It codes for CASRPGQSGYEQYF.

The chain links TRBV19 to TRBJ1-5; 9 nucleotides line up with TRBD1. From germline, CDR1 is LNHDA and CDR2 SQIVND (reference sequence). The CDR3 contains 14 residues. The V and J ends lost 3 bases and 5 bases, in that order; junction bases with no gene match: 2. Here the CDR3 reads CASSIRQGDQPQHF. For the CDR3, the DNA is TGTGCCAGTAGTATTAGACAGGGGGATCAGCCCCAGCATTTT.

The CDR3, as DNA: TGTGCCAGCAGCTTAGCACCACTAGCGGGAGTTCGCACAGATACGCAGTATTTT. Residues: CASSLAPLAGVRTDTQYF. The chain employs TRBV11-2 and TRBJ2-3, with TRBD2 matching over 11 bases. V was pared by 1 base and J by 1 base, with 7 bases of the junction left unmatched. The CDR3 is made up of 18 amino acids. The germline CDR1 and CDR2 sequences are SGHAT and FQNNGV.